Listed below are T cell receptor beta chains from one sample, sequenced in a study of blood T cells in healthy people across ages. TCRdb independently ran MiXCR on the 5' RACE reads; one entry per CDR3 protein. This repertoire shows some 940,000 distinct CDR3 sequences, roughly 28% found once; its top ten account for approximately 10%. The same sample was also studied in work on T cells of mothers and their children.

The sequenced material came from blood. Receptors were obtained from a woman aged 40-49 years in good health. The CDR3 runs from the conserved cysteine through the conserved F or W. D genes are given only for firm matches. Clone size, where shown, is once, few, many, or a class for clones that have expanded.

V	D	J	size	CDR3	DNA
TRBV28	TRBD1	TRBJ1-4	.	CASSSRPVTGTVGKLFF	TGTGCCAGCAGCTCTCGCCCTGTGACAGGGACAGTAGGAAAACTGTTTTTT
TRBV29-1	TRBD2	TRBJ2-1	few	CSVARSGNVDEQFF	TGCAGCGTCGCACGTAGCGGGAATGTTGATGAGCAGTTCTTC
TRBV7-2	TRBD1	TRBJ2-5	many	CASSRGGSQETQYF	TGTGCCAGCAGCCGAGGGGGCAGCCAAGAGACCCAGTACTTC
TRBV7-2	TRBD2	TRBJ2-7	.	CTSSIRTSGGSSYEQYF	TGTACCAGCAGCATACGGACTAGCGGGGGGTCTTCCTACGAGCAGTACTTC
TRBV5-1	.	TRBJ1-1	.	CASSLSTDVNTEAFF	TGCGCCAGCAGCTTGAGTACCGACGTGAACACTGAAGCTTTCTTT
TRBV12-3/TRBV12-4	.	TRBJ2-2	.	CASTWGQYTGELFF	TGTGCCAGCACCTGGGGCCAGTACACCGGGGAGCTGTTTTTT
TRBV12-3/TRBV12-4	.	TRBJ1-1	.	CASSGQTYTEAFF	TGTGCCAGCAGTGGACAGACCTACACTGAAGCTTTCTTT
TRBV28	TRBD1	TRBJ1-2	many	CASSSPDRVVANYGYTF	TGTGCCAGCAGTTCACCAGACAGGGTAGTAGCTAACTATGGCTACACCTTC
TRBV4-1	TRBD2	TRBJ2-3	.	CASSQDWASGGNTDTQYF	TGCGCCAGCAGCCAAGATTGGGCTAGCGGGGGGAACACAGATACGCAGTATTTT
TRBV20-1	TRBD2	TRBJ2-5	few	CSARDLAGGPGQETQYF	TGCAGTGCTAGAGATCTAGCGGGGGGGCCGGGACAAGAGACCCAGTACTTC
TRBV20-1	.	TRBJ2-3	.	CSARDFLGGRIGTQYF	TGCAGTGCTAGAGATTTCTTAGGGGGGCGGATCGGAACGCAGTATTTT
TRBV5-1	.	TRBJ2-1	.	CASSLTGNSYNEQFF	TGCGCCAGCAGCCTTACAGGGAACAGCTACAATGAGCAGTTCTTC
TRBV7-2	TRBD2	TRBJ2-3	many	CASSFLAGGDTQYF	TGTGCCAGCAGCTTTTTAGCGGGGGGGGATACGCAGTATTTT
TRBV6-2/TRBV6-3	.	TRBJ2-1	many	CASSYLAGPQGYNEQFF	TGTGCCAGCAGTTACCTAGCCGGGCCCCAGGGCTACAATGAGCAGTTCTTC
TRBV4-1	.	TRBJ2-7	.	CASSQDWSAEQYF	TGCGCCAGCAGCCAAGATTGGAGTGCCGAGCAGTACTTC
TRBV20-1	TRBD1	TRBJ2-3	.	CSATRDRETDTQYF	TGCAGTGCTACCAGGGACAGGGAGACAGATACGCAGTATTTT
TRBV4-3	.	TRBJ2-1	few	CASSQAGTFVEQFF	TGCGCCAGCAGCCAAGCAGGGACTTTTGTTGAGCAGTTCTTC
TRBV5-1	.	TRBJ1-2	.	CASSLSRDSTGYGYTF	TGCGCCAGCAGCTTGTCCCGGGACTCCACGGGCTATGGCTACACCTTC
TRBV14	.	TRBJ2-7	.	CASSQENRELYEQYF	TGTGCCAGCAGCCAAGAGAACCGGGAATTATACGAGCAGTACTTC
TRBV4-1	.	TRBJ1-2	once	CASSQERTLGHYGYTF	TGCGCCAGCAGCCAAGAACGGACCTTGGGACACTATGGCTACACCTTC
TRBV7-8	.	TRBJ2-5	once	CAGSLDRGIRGETQYF	TGTGCCGGCAGCTTAGATAGGGGGATACGAGGGGAGACCCAGTACTTC
TRBV12-5	.	TRBJ1-1	few	CASGLGSGITEAFF	TGTGCTAGTGGTTTGGGATCAGGGATTACTGAAGCTTTCTTT